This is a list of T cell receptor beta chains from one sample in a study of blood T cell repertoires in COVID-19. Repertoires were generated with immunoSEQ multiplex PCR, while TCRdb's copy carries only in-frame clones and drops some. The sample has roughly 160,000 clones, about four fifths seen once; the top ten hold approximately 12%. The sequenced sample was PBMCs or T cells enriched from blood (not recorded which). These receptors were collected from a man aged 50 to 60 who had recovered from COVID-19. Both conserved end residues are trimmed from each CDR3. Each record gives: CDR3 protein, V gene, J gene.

CDR3aa: ASSLVTGSNQPQH
v_gene: TRBV7-2
j_gene: TRBJ1-5

CDR3aa: ASSGPGSAEAF
v_gene: TRBV2
j_gene: TRBJ1-1

CDR3aa: ATSATGYEQY
v_gene: TRBV24-1
j_gene: TRBJ2-7

CDR3aa: ASSSEQTIRGAF
v_gene: TRBV19
j_gene: TRBJ1-1

CDR3aa: ASSLVPAGETQY
v_gene: TRBV7-9
j_gene: TRBJ2-5

CDR3aa: ASSRTRGQQY
v_gene: TRBV12-3/TRBV12-4
j_gene: TRBJ2-7

CDR3aa: ASSCIFFPPWTANIQY
v_gene: TRBV11-3
j_gene: TRBJ2-4

CDR3aa: ASSLYSGTDYSPLH
v_gene: TRBV7-2
j_gene: TRBJ1-6

CDR3aa: ASSFATGATYEQY
v_gene: TRBV19
j_gene: TRBJ2-7

CDR3aa: ASSFLTGAGETQY
v_gene: TRBV11-2
j_gene: TRBJ2-5

CDR3aa: ASSSRGFETQY
v_gene: TRBV12-3/TRBV12-4
j_gene: TRBJ2-5

CDR3aa: ASSLATLRGVAKNIQY
v_gene: TRBV7-9
j_gene: TRBJ2-4

CDR3aa: ASSLGGQGAQNTEAF
v_gene: TRBV5-4
j_gene: TRBJ1-1

CDR3aa: ATSRQSNTEAF
v_gene: TRBV15
j_gene: TRBJ1-1

CDR3aa: ASRGTGREDTIY
v_gene: TRBV5-6
j_gene: TRBJ1-3

CDR3aa: ASSSQGVVFEAF
v_gene: TRBV27
j_gene: TRBJ1-1

CDR3aa: ASGLSGGGVTGELF
v_gene: TRBV12-5
j_gene: TRBJ2-2

CDR3aa: ATSRTGIGEKLF
v_gene: TRBV15
j_gene: TRBJ1-4

CDR3aa: ASSQETAMNTEAF
v_gene: TRBV4-1
j_gene: TRBJ1-1

CDR3aa: ASSVDLRSGANVLT
v_gene: TRBV9
j_gene: TRBJ2-6

CDR3aa: ASSVAGTRAAGDQETQY
v_gene: TRBV9
j_gene: TRBJ2-5

CDR3aa: ASSLSAGELF
v_gene: TRBV7-8
j_gene: TRBJ2-2

CDR3aa: ASSPDRINQPQH
v_gene: TRBV6-5
j_gene: TRBJ1-5

CDR3aa: ASSLTLQGSGYT
v_gene: TRBV7-3
j_gene: TRBJ1-2

CDR3aa: ASSERFGGSSGGSPLH
v_gene: TRBV6-1
j_gene: TRBJ1-6

CDR3aa: ASSLTSGGGDTQY
v_gene: TRBV18
j_gene: TRBJ2-3

CDR3aa: ASSADRSGGANVLT
v_gene: TRBV2
j_gene: TRBJ2-6